Listed below are T cell receptor beta chains from one sample, sequenced in a study of shared clonotypes between healthy human individuals. Measured with immunoSEQ multiplex PCR; TCRdb has only the in-frame clones, and not every one. The sample lists 1.4 million to 1.5 million clones; around 97% were seen once. Sample: naive CD4+ T cells sorted from blood. All receptors derive from a man aged 25 to 40 in good health. Both conserved end residues are part of each CDR3. A D gene is named only where the DNA matches it firmly. Clone size is given for some rows only: seen once, a few or many times, or a class if the clone is expanded.

abundance: once; j_gene: TRBJ1-2; v_gene: TRBV9; d_gene: NA; CDR3nt: TGTGCCAGCGGCGGCGGCACAGGCGGCTACACCTTC; CDR3aa: CASGGGTGGYTF
abundance: NA; j_gene: TRBJ1-1; v_gene: TRBV15; d_gene: NA; CDR3nt: TGTGCCACCAGCAGGGCCTTGACAGAAATGAACACTGAAGCTTTCTTT; CDR3aa: CATSRALTEMNTEAFF
abundance: NA; j_gene: TRBJ1-4; v_gene: TRBV6-5; d_gene: NA; CDR3nt: TGTGCCAGCAGTCGCACTCAAAACGAAAAACTGTTTTTT; CDR3aa: CASSRTQNEKLFF
abundance: NA; j_gene: TRBJ2-5; v_gene: TRBV27; d_gene: NA; CDR3nt: TGTGCCAGCAGTTTATTTAGTGCCCCCGAGACCCAGTACTTC; CDR3aa: CASSLFSAPETQYF
abundance: NA; j_gene: TRBJ2-3; v_gene: TRBV18; d_gene: NA; CDR3nt: TGTGCCAGCTCACCAATTCTCGGGACCCTTGATGGCACAGATACGCAGTATTTT; CDR3aa: CASSPILGTLDGTDTQYF
abundance: NA; j_gene: TRBJ1-4; v_gene: TRBV7-9; d_gene: NA; CDR3nt: TGTGCCAGCAGCCCCCTCCTAGGGGGGGCGGTTTTT; CDR3aa: CASSPLLGGAVF
abundance: NA; j_gene: TRBJ2-5; v_gene: TRBV28; d_gene: TRBD1; CDR3nt: TGTGCCAGCAGGACAGGGCTCGCTTACCAAGAGACCCAGTACTTC; CDR3aa: CASRTGLAYQETQYF
abundance: NA; j_gene: TRBJ1-1; v_gene: TRBV11-3; d_gene: TRBD1; CDR3nt: TGTGCCAGCAGCCCGTCCGACAGGGGCGGAGCTGGAGCTTTCTTT; CDR3aa: CASSPSDRGGAGAFF
abundance: NA; j_gene: TRBJ2-4; v_gene: TRBV20-1; d_gene: NA; CDR3nt: TGCAGTTGGGGGAGCAAAAACATTCAGTACTTC; CDR3aa: CSWGSKNIQYF
abundance: NA; j_gene: TRBJ2-1; v_gene: TRBV29-1; d_gene: NA; CDR3nt: TGCAGCGTTGACCTCGGGGCGGATGAGCAGTTCTTC; CDR3aa: CSVDLGADEQFF
abundance: NA; j_gene: TRBJ2-1; v_gene: TRBV29-1; d_gene: NA; CDR3nt: TGCAGCGCTCATGTCAGGCTGTCTCCCCCTTACAATGAGCAGTTCTTC; CDR3aa: CSAHVRLSPPYNEQFF
abundance: NA; j_gene: TRBJ2-1; v_gene: TRBV18; d_gene: TRBD1; CDR3nt: TGTGCCAGCTCACCACCGGACAGGGCTAGCTCCTACAATGAGCAGTTCTTC; CDR3aa: CASSPPDRASSYNEQFF
abundance: once; j_gene: TRBJ1-2; v_gene: TRBV9; d_gene: NA; CDR3nt: TGTGCCAGCAGCGTAGAGATCGGCCTCTATGGCTACACCTTC; CDR3aa: CASSVEIGLYGYTF
abundance: NA; j_gene: TRBJ2-1; v_gene: TRBV5-5; d_gene: NA; CDR3nt: TGTGCCAGCAGCCCCGATGCGTTGAGGAATGAGCAGTTCTTC; CDR3aa: CASSPDALRNEQFF
abundance: NA; j_gene: TRBJ1-1; v_gene: TRBV7-8; d_gene: NA; CDR3nt: TGTGCCAGCAGTACCGGTTGGGTCACTGAAGCTTTCTTT; CDR3aa: CASSTGWVTEAFF
abundance: NA; j_gene: TRBJ2-7; v_gene: TRBV28; d_gene: TRBD1; CDR3nt: TGTGCCAGCAGTTTGCCGTTCGGGACAGGGCTCTCCTACGAGCAGTACTTC; CDR3aa: CASSLPFGTGLSYEQYF
abundance: once; j_gene: TRBJ2-1; v_gene: TRBV5-4; d_gene: TRBD2; CDR3nt: TGTGCCAGCAGCCCCGGGTCGGGGAGGGCCGTATACAATGAGCAGTTCTTC; CDR3aa: CASSPGSGRAVYNEQFF
abundance: NA; j_gene: TRBJ1-4; v_gene: TRBV10-3; d_gene: NA; CDR3nt: TGTGCCATCAGTGACAGGGAGGAACGGGAACTGTTTTTT; CDR3aa: CAISDREERELFF
abundance: NA; j_gene: TRBJ1-1; v_gene: TRBV29-1; d_gene: NA; CDR3nt: TGCAGCGTTGGAACAGGATACACTGAAGCTTTCTTT; CDR3aa: CSVGTGYTEAFF
abundance: NA; j_gene: TRBJ1-2; v_gene: TRBV28; d_gene: NA; CDR3nt: TGTGCCAGCAGGACCAACAGACAGTCGTCTGAAGGCTACACCTTC; CDR3aa: CASRTNRQSSEGYTF
abundance: NA; j_gene: TRBJ2-7; v_gene: TRBV27; d_gene: NA; CDR3nt: TGTGCCAGCAGTTTGCTGGGAACCTACGAGCAGTACTTC; CDR3aa: CASSLLGTYEQYF
abundance: NA; j_gene: TRBJ2-7; v_gene: TRBV4-1; d_gene: NA; CDR3nt: TGCGCCAGCAGCCCTCCCCTCCGGGATAGTCCCTACGAGCAGTACTTC; CDR3aa: CASSPPLRDSPYEQYF
abundance: NA; j_gene: TRBJ1-4; v_gene: TRBV7-9; d_gene: NA; CDR3nt: TGTGCCAGCAGCCGAGAGGTCGTAGTGGTTCCTGAAAAACTGTTTTTT; CDR3aa: CASSREVVVVPEKLFF
abundance: NA; j_gene: TRBJ1-4; v_gene: TRBV5-4; d_gene: TRBD1; CDR3nt: TGTGCCAGCAGCACCAGGGACAGAGGGGCTAATGAAAAACTGTTTTTT; CDR3aa: CASSTRDRGANEKLFF
abundance: NA; j_gene: TRBJ2-1; v_gene: TRBV6-9; d_gene: NA; CDR3nt: TGTGCCAGCAGTCCGGATAGGGGACTCTACAATGAGCAGTTCTTC; CDR3aa: CASSPDRGLYNEQFF
abundance: once; j_gene: TRBJ2-7; v_gene: TRBV3-2; d_gene: NA; CDR3nt: TGTGCCGACTACGAGCAGTACTTC; CDR3aa: CADYEQYF
abundance: NA; j_gene: TRBJ1-1; v_gene: TRBV18; d_gene: NA; CDR3nt: TGTGCCAGCTCACCACTCCCGGGGCCAGAGGTGAACACTGAAGCTTTCTTT; CDR3aa: CASSPLPGPEVNTEAFF
abundance: NA; j_gene: TRBJ1-3; v_gene: TRBV10-3; d_gene: NA; CDR3nt: TGTGCCATCAGTGAGAGGGAGAGGGACACTTCGTTCTCTGGAAACACCATATATTTT; CDR3aa: CAISERERDTSFSGNTIYF
abundance: NA; j_gene: TRBJ2-1; v_gene: TRBV7-8; d_gene: TRBD1; CDR3nt: TGTGCCAGCAATCTCCGGGACAGTAAAAATGAGCAGTTCTTC; CDR3aa: CASNLRDSKNEQFF
abundance: NA; j_gene: TRBJ2-2; v_gene: TRBV18; d_gene: TRBD1; CDR3nt: TGTGCCAGCTCACTTCTCGGACAGGGGGCTACCGGGGAGCTGTTTTTT; CDR3aa: CASSLLGQGATGELFF
abundance: NA; j_gene: TRBJ2-1; v_gene: TRBV27; d_gene: NA; CDR3nt: TGTGCCAGCAGTTTTCGGTCTCGTCAGGACCAAAACAATGAGCAGTTCTTC; CDR3aa: CASSFRSRQDQNNEQFF
abundance: NA; j_gene: TRBJ1-5; v_gene: TRBV11-2; d_gene: NA; CDR3nt: TGTGCCAGCAGCCCTCCGGGTACCGGTCAGCCCCAGCATTTT; CDR3aa: CASSPPGTGQPQHF
abundance: once; j_gene: TRBJ2-7; v_gene: TRBV18; d_gene: NA; CDR3nt: TGTGCCAGCTCGGATCGCGGAGGATTGTACGAGCAGTACTTC; CDR3aa: CASSDRGGLYEQYF
abundance: NA; j_gene: TRBJ2-2; v_gene: TRBV2; d_gene: NA; CDR3nt: TGTGCCAGCACGGTCGGGACCACCACCGGGGAGCTGTTTTTT; CDR3aa: CASTVGTTTGELFF
abundance: NA; j_gene: TRBJ1-3; v_gene: TRBV6-5; d_gene: NA; CDR3nt: TGTGCCAGCACCAGAGGCGCAAACTCTGGAAACACCATATATTTT; CDR3aa: CASTRGANSGNTIYF
abundance: NA; j_gene: TRBJ1-2; v_gene: TRBV28; d_gene: TRBD1; CDR3nt: TGTGCCAGCAGAGGGACAGGGAGTATCTATGGCTACACCTTC; CDR3aa: CASRGTGSIYGYTF
abundance: NA; j_gene: TRBJ2-7; v_gene: TRBV27; d_gene: NA; CDR3nt: TGTGCCAGCAAAAGATACAGTTTCTACGAGCAGTACTTC; CDR3aa: CASKRYSFYEQYF
abundance: NA; j_gene: TRBJ2-7; v_gene: TRBV30; d_gene: NA; CDR3nt: TGTGCCTGGAATAAAGCCTACGAGCAGTACTTC; CDR3aa: CAWNKAYEQYF
abundance: NA; j_gene: TRBJ2-1; v_gene: TRBV7-6; d_gene: NA; CDR3nt: TGTGCCAGCAGGAGAAGGGAGGATGACGGCAATGAGCAGTTCTTC; CDR3aa: CASRRREDDGNEQFF
abundance: NA; j_gene: TRBJ1-5; v_gene: TRBV15; d_gene: NA; CDR3nt: TGTGCCACCAGCACCCGCCATGGTCAGCCCCAGCATTTT; CDR3aa: CATSTRHGQPQHF
abundance: NA; j_gene: TRBJ1-5; v_gene: TRBV28; d_gene: NA; CDR3nt: TGTGCCAGCAGTAGCCCGGGGGAACAGCCCCAGCATTTT; CDR3aa: CASSSPGEQPQHF
abundance: NA; j_gene: TRBJ2-1; v_gene: TRBV21-1; d_gene: NA; CDR3nt: TGTGCCAGCCTTCTGGGCGGACTAGCGGGAGCGTCCCGCTACAATGAGCAGTTCTTC; CDR3aa: CASLLGGLAGASRYNEQFF
abundance: NA; j_gene: TRBJ2-7; v_gene: TRBV9; d_gene: NA; CDR3nt: TGTGCCAGCAGCGTAGGACTAGACTACGAGCAGTACTTC; CDR3aa: CASSVGLDYEQYF
abundance: NA; j_gene: TRBJ1-1; v_gene: TRBV11-2; d_gene: NA; CDR3nt: TGTGCCAGCAGCCGGACGGGCACTGAAGCTTTCTTT; CDR3aa: CASSRTGTEAFF
abundance: NA; j_gene: TRBJ2-5; v_gene: TRBV5-1; d_gene: NA; CDR3nt: TGCGCCAGCAGCCCCTCTCCGTACCAAGAGACCCAGTACTTC; CDR3aa: CASSPSPYQETQYF
abundance: NA; j_gene: TRBJ2-1; v_gene: TRBV11-2; d_gene: TRBD1; CDR3nt: TGTGCCAGCAGTAAGACAGGGATATACAATGAGCAGTTCTTC; CDR3aa: CASSKTGIYNEQFF
abundance: NA; j_gene: TRBJ2-2; v_gene: TRBV28; d_gene: TRBD2; CDR3nt: TGTGCCAGCACCCGAGGGGGGGCTACTAGCGGGAGGATTGGGGAGCTGTTTTTT; CDR3aa: CASTRGGATSGRIGELFF
abundance: NA; j_gene: TRBJ2-1; v_gene: TRBV29-1; d_gene: NA; CDR3nt: TGCAGCGTTGAAGGCGGGATGCAGTTCTTC; CDR3aa: CSVEGGMQFF
abundance: NA; j_gene: TRBJ2-7; v_gene: TRBV5-6; d_gene: NA; CDR3nt: TGTGCCAGCAGCCTTCAGTTCTACGAGCAGTACTTC; CDR3aa: CASSLQFYEQYF
abundance: NA; j_gene: TRBJ2-4; v_gene: TRBV11-1; d_gene: TRBD1; CDR3nt: TGTGCCAGCAGCCCGTGGATGGGACAGACTGGTTTTGGAAACATTCAGTACTTC; CDR3aa: CASSPWMGQTGFGNIQYF
abundance: NA; j_gene: TRBJ2-1; v_gene: TRBV5-1; d_gene: NA; CDR3nt: TGCGCCAGCAGCTTGAGCGGCAGTCCCGCGGGTAATGAGCAGTTCTTC; CDR3aa: CASSLSGSPAGNEQFF
abundance: NA; j_gene: TRBJ1-1; v_gene: TRBV28; d_gene: TRBD1; CDR3nt: TGTGCCAGCAAGAGGACAGGAGGGACCCTCCACACTGAAGCTTTCTTT; CDR3aa: CASKRTGGTLHTEAFF
abundance: NA; j_gene: TRBJ1-2; v_gene: TRBV7-9; d_gene: NA; CDR3nt: TGTGCCAGCAGCTCCGAGCATCGGGGGAACTATGGCTACACCTTC; CDR3aa: CASSSEHRGNYGYTF
abundance: NA; j_gene: TRBJ1-4; v_gene: TRBV25-1; d_gene: NA; CDR3nt: TGTGCCAGCGGGAGTTTCCGGGGGCCGGGGGAAAAACTGTTTTTT; CDR3aa: CASGSFRGPGEKLFF
abundance: NA; j_gene: TRBJ2-5; v_gene: TRBV5-4; d_gene: NA; CDR3nt: TGTGCCAGCAGTTTGACCCAAGAGACCCAGTACTTC; CDR3aa: CASSLTQETQYF
abundance: NA; j_gene: TRBJ2-1; v_gene: TRBV5-4; d_gene: NA; CDR3nt: TGTGCCAGCAGCCGGGGGAGCGGTGGGGCCTACAATGAGCAGTTCTTC; CDR3aa: CASSRGSGGAYNEQFF
abundance: once; j_gene: TRBJ2-7; v_gene: TRBV18; d_gene: TRBD1; CDR3nt: TGTGCCAGCTCACCTACAGGGGACTACGAGCAGTACTTC; CDR3aa: CASSPTGDYEQYF
abundance: NA; j_gene: TRBJ2-1; v_gene: TRBV19; d_gene: NA; CDR3nt: TGTGCCAGTAGTATTCTAGCTCGCAATGAGCAGTTCTTC; CDR3aa: CASSILARNEQFF
abundance: NA; j_gene: TRBJ2-3; v_gene: TRBV5-4; d_gene: NA; CDR3nt: TGTGCCAGCAGCTTGATGAGGGAACGACGCTTTGATTTT; CDR3aa: CASSLMRERRFDF